The source of this T cell receptor beta chain is a study of cytomegalovirus exposure and HLA in healthy donors. Researchers ran the PCR with 60 Vbeta and 13 Jbeta primers. TCRdb keeps only in-frame clones here, not all; method: immunoSEQ multiplex PCR. There are 150,000 to 200,000 clones in the sample; roughly 85% occur only once, and 8.5% lies in the top ten. Germline CDR1 and CDR2: MDHEN and SYDVKM. The CDR3 totals 13 residues. V was cut by 7 bases and J by 9 bases, with 16 bases left in between. Sequenced: PBMCs. The chain uses TRBV28 and TRBJ1-3, with no clear D. This receptor was taken from a male donor in good health and CMV-seropositive. CDR3 nucleotides: TGTGCCAGCACCACCCACGGCCTAGGCACCATATATTTT. Amino acids: CASTTHGLGTIYF.